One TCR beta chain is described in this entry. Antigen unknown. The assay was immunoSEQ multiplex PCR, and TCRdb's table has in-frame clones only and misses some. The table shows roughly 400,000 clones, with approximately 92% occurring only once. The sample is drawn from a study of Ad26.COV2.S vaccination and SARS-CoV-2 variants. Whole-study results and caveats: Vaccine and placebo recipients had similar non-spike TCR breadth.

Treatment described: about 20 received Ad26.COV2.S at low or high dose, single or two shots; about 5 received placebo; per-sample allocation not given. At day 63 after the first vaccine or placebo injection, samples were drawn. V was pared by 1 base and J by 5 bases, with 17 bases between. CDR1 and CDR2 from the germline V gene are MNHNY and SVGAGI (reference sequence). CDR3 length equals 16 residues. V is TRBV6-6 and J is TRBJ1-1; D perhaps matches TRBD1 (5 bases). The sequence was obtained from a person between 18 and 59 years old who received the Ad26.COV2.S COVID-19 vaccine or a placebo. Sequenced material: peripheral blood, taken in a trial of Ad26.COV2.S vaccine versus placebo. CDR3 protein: CASSYYIGGAGTEAFF. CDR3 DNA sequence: TGTGCCAGCAGTTACTATATCGGGGGAGCGGGAACTGAAGCTTTCTTT.